These T cell receptor beta chains were read from a single sample in a study of beta chain features in type 1 diabetes. The table came from immunoSEQ multiplex PCR; TCRdb's copy has only in-frame clones and leaves some out. The data hold fewer than 900,000 clones, with 17% observed a single time. The sequenced sample consisted of naive CD4+ T cells from blood. The origin of the receptors is a woman younger than 35 in good health. The CDR3 runs from the conserved cysteine through the conserved F or W. The order of the fields is J gene, V gene, CDR3 protein.

J gene: TRBJ2-7; V gene: TRBV9; CDR3 protein: CASSSQGGSLFYEQYF
J gene: TRBJ2-3; V gene: TRBV5-1; CDR3 protein: CASSRGTEGFTDTQYF
J gene: TRBJ2-1; V gene: TRBV7-3; CDR3 protein: CASSPLGGITNNEQFF
J gene: TRBJ2-5; V gene: TRBV4-1; CDR3 protein: CASSQGHGTSQETQYF
J gene: TRBJ2-2; V gene: TRBV23-1; CDR3 protein: CASSQLLDRRSGELFF
J gene: TRBJ2-3; V gene: TRBV11-1; CDR3 protein: CASSSQTSGHYGTQYF
J gene: TRBJ2-3; V gene: TRBV5-1; CDR3 protein: CASSPSDYRTDTQYF
J gene: TRBJ2-7; V gene: TRBV27; CDR3 protein: CASSIDGSVGLPSYEQYF
J gene: TRBJ1-5; V gene: TRBV6-5; CDR3 protein: CASTKGSNQPQHF
J gene: TRBJ2-5; V gene: TRBV28; CDR3 protein: CASKSTGGGETQYF
J gene: TRBJ2-2; V gene: TRBV4-3; CDR3 protein: CASSHRLAGGNTGELFF
J gene: TRBJ2-1; V gene: TRBV9; CDR3 protein: CASSLTGSYNEQFF
J gene: TRBJ1-1; V gene: TRBV7-9; CDR3 protein: CASSPGYRRGDTEAFF
J gene: TRBJ2-7; V gene: TRBV29-1; CDR3 protein: CSVADGGTYEQYF
J gene: TRBJ2-1; V gene: TRBV4-2; CDR3 protein: CASSQGQGNEQFF
J gene: .; V gene: TRBV18; CDR3 protein: CASSDRSYEQYF
J gene: TRBJ2-3; V gene: TRBV28; CDR3 protein: CASSPTSGGTDTQYF
J gene: TRBJ2-5; V gene: TRBV14; CDR3 protein: CASSRRQGQETQYF
J gene: TRBJ2-1; V gene: TRBV11-2; CDR3 protein: CASSLSGRYYNEQFF
J gene: TRBJ2-1; V gene: TRBV5-4; CDR3 protein: CASRRAGGLTLNEQFF
J gene: TRBJ2-7; V gene: TRBV5-1; CDR3 protein: CASSFAAGGPEQYF
J gene: TRBJ1-3; V gene: TRBV2; CDR3 protein: CASSELGAGGNTIYF
J gene: TRBJ1-1; V gene: TRBV13; CDR3 protein: CASSLEGRQVNPEAFF
J gene: TRBJ2-2; V gene: TRBV7-2; CDR3 protein: CASSLAGPANTGELFF
J gene: TRBJ2-7; V gene: TRBV9; CDR3 protein: CASSVGGVGAYEQYF
J gene: TRBJ2-1; V gene: TRBV7-3; CDR3 protein: CASSLGGPLSMNEQFF
J gene: TRBJ2-1; V gene: TRBV11-2; CDR3 protein: CASSPGGRGFDEQFF
J gene: TRBJ1-2; V gene: TRBV6-5; CDR3 protein: CASRGREYNYGYTF
J gene: TRBJ1-5; V gene: TRBV7-2; CDR3 protein: CASSLGARGVNQPQHF
J gene: TRBJ2-1; V gene: TRBV10-3; CDR3 protein: CASTMQGGRDEQFF
J gene: TRBJ1-6; V gene: TRBV27; CDR3 protein: CASSDRGIGSPLHF
J gene: TRBJ2-2; V gene: TRBV6-1; CDR3 protein: CASKARANTGELFF
J gene: TRBJ1-5; V gene: TRBV2; CDR3 protein: CASSIDRGPVPQHF
J gene: TRBJ2-1; V gene: TRBV25-1; CDR3 protein: CASSSNEQFF
J gene: TRBJ1-4; V gene: TRBV4-1; CDR3 protein: CASSQVGTARNEKLFF
J gene: TRBJ2-7; V gene: TRBV27; CDR3 protein: CASSPRQGELYEQYF
J gene: TRBJ1-2; V gene: TRBV6-1; CDR3 protein: CASSPTDLGYGYTF
J gene: TRBJ2-3; V gene: TRBV11-2; CDR3 protein: CASSLRQGAGTDTQYF
J gene: TRBJ2-1; V gene: TRBV7-9; CDR3 protein: CASSLAYSTGESNDNEQFF
J gene: TRBJ1-4; V gene: TRBV21-1; CDR3 protein: CASSTRQLPTNEKLFF
J gene: TRBJ1-5; V gene: TRBV7-2; CDR3 protein: CASSLFAGRVSNQPQHF
J gene: TRBJ1-2; V gene: TRBV5-1; CDR3 protein: CASSLGGTGNGYTF
J gene: TRBJ2-3; V gene: TRBV5-1; CDR3 protein: CASSPRGGGRISANTQYF
J gene: TRBJ2-1; V gene: TRBV10-1; CDR3 protein: CARDGTYNEQFF
J gene: TRBJ2-5; V gene: TRBV9; CDR3 protein: CASSVGLAGGGQETQYF
J gene: TRBJ2-3; V gene: TRBV2; CDR3 protein: CASSEAPAGGPETGTDTQYF
J gene: TRBJ2-1; V gene: TRBV9; CDR3 protein: CASSVGPGRNNEQFF
J gene: TRBJ2-2; V gene: TRBV6-5; CDR3 protein: CASRPGQLIAGELFF
J gene: TRBJ1-1; V gene: TRBV7-8; CDR3 protein: CASSLAIGRGTEAFF
J gene: TRBJ2-5; V gene: TRBV28; CDR3 protein: CASSDLGTQYF
J gene: TRBJ2-1; V gene: TRBV2; CDR3 protein: CASFRGLDYNEQFF